The 5 T cell receptor beta chains reported below all come from one sample, sequenced in a study of identical twins. TCRdb itself ran the 5' RACE reads through MiXCR, one entry per CDR3 protein. The data hold more than 250,000 distinct CDR3 sequences, with about 8% observed a single time. Separately, the same data were catalogued under a study of yellow fever vaccine responses in identical twins.

Sequencing input: memory (CD45RO+) T cells sorted from blood. The receptors were gathered from a young woman in good health.

The chain recombines TRBV20-1 with TRBJ2-3, with a possible D match to TRBD2 (6 bases). This CDR3 region has 17 residues. Germline CDR1 is DFQATT and CDR2 is SNEGSKA (reference sequence). V shed 1 base and J shed 5 bases, with 22 bases lying between them. The CDR3 nucleotides are TGCAGTGCTAGAGTCGGGAGCGGCAAGCTTAATGTAGATACGCAGTATTTT. This encodes CSARVGSGKLNVDTQYF.

This clonotype was recorded many times. The V call is TRBV6-4, the J call TRBJ2-7; D is tentatively TRBD1 or TRBD2 (5 bases each). This CDR3 contains 14 residues. V shed 6 bases and J shed 2 bases, with 14 bases lying between them. The germline CDR1 and CDR2 sequences are MRHNA and SNTAGT. Here the CDR3 DNA reads TGTGCCAGCAGGGCGGACGGGGCGCCCTACGAGCAGTACTTC. Translated: CASRADGAPYEQYF.

This clonotype was recorded many times. The chain joins TRBV7-8 to TRBJ1-5; D is unresolved. V was trimmed by 0 bases and J by 5 bases, leaving 8 bases between them. The germline CDR1 and CDR2 sequences are SGHVS and FQNEAQ. This CDR3 has 14 residues. The CDR3 DNA reads TGTGCCAGCAGCTTAGCGGGGATTGATCAGCCCCAGCATTTT. This sequence encodes CASSLAGIDQPQHF.

The rearrangement uses TRBV20-1 and TRBJ2-1; 10 bases line up with TRBD2. V shed 1 base, J shed 4 bases, and the junction held 1 base outside the gene matches. CDR3 length: 14 amino acids. Per the germline V gene, CDR1 is DFQATT and CDR2 is SNEGSKA (reference sequence). CDR3 nucleotides: TGCAGTGCTAGAGCGACTAGCGGGTACAATGAGCAGTTCTTC. Translation: CSARATSGYNEQFF.

This clonotype was detected only a few times. This chain uses TRBV29-1 with TRBJ2-1; possibly TRBD2 for D (7 bases). The CDR3 covers 17 residues. CDR1 and CDR2 (germline): SQVTM, ANQGSEA. Trimming stripped 1 base from V and 0 bases from J, with 16 bases between. The CDR3 loop is CSVEGGGGAVSYNEQFF. The DNA of the CDR3 is TGCAGCGTTGAAGGCGGGGGCGGTGCGGTCTCCTACAATGAGCAGTTCTTC.